This T cell receptor beta chain was captured by sequencing in a study of identical twins. Trimming cost V 5 bases and J 0 bases, with 13 bases left between them. Germline assignment: CDR1 SNHLY and CDR2 FYNNEI. This CDR3 has 16 residues. In TCRdb, the 5' RACE reads were re-called with MiXCR into one record per CDR3 protein. Of around 340 distinct CDR3 sequences in the sample, approximately 95% were seen once. This clonotype was sampled from a woman younger than 35 in good health. This table probably holds off-target reads from a library built for another chain. The V gene is TRBV2, the J gene TRBJ2-2; the D gene could be TRBD1 or TRBD2 (6 bases each). Sequencing input: PBMCs. CDR3 DNA sequence: TGTGCCAGCAGTACCCTAGGGGGGCCGAACACCGGGGAGCTGTTTTTT. It is translated as CASSTLGGPNTGELFF.